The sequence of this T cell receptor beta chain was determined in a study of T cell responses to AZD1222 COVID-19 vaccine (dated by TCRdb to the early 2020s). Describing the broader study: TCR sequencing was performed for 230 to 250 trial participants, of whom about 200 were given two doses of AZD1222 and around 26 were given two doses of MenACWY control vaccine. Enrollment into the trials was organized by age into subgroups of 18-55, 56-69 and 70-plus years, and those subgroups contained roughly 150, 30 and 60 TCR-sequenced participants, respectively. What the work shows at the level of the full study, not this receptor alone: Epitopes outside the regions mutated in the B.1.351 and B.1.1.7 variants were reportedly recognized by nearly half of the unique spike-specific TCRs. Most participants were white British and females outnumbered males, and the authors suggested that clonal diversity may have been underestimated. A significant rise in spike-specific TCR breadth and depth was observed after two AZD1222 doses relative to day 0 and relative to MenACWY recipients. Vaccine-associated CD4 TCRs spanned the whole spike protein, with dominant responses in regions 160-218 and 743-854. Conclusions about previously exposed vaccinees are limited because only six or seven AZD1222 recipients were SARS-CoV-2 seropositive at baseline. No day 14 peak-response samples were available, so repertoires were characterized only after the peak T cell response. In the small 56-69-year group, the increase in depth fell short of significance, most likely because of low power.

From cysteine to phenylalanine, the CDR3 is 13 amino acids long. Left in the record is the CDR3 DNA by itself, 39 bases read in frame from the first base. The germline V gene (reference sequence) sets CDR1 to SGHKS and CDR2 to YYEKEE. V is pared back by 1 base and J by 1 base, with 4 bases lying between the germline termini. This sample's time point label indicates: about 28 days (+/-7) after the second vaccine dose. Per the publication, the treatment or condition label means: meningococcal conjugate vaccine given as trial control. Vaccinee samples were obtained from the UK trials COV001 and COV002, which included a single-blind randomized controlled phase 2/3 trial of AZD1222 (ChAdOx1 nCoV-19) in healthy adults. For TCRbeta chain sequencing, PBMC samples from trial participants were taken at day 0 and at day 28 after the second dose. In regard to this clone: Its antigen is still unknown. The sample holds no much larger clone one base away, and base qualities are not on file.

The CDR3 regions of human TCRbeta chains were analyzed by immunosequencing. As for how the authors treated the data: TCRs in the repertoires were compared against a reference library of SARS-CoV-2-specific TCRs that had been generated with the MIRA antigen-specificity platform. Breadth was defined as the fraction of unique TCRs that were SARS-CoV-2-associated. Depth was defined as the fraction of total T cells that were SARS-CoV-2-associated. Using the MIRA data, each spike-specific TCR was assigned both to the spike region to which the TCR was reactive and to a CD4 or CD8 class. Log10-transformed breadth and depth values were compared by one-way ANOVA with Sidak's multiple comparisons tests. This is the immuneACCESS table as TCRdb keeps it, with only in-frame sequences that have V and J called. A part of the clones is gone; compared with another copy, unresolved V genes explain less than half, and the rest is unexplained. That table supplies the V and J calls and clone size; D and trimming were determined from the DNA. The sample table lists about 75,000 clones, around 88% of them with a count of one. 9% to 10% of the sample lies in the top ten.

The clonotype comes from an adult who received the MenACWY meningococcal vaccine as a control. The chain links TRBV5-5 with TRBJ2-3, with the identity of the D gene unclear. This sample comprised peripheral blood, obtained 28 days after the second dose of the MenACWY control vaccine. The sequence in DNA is TGTGCCAGCAGCTTGAAGGGCACAGATACGCAGTATTTT. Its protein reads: CASSLKGTDTQYF.